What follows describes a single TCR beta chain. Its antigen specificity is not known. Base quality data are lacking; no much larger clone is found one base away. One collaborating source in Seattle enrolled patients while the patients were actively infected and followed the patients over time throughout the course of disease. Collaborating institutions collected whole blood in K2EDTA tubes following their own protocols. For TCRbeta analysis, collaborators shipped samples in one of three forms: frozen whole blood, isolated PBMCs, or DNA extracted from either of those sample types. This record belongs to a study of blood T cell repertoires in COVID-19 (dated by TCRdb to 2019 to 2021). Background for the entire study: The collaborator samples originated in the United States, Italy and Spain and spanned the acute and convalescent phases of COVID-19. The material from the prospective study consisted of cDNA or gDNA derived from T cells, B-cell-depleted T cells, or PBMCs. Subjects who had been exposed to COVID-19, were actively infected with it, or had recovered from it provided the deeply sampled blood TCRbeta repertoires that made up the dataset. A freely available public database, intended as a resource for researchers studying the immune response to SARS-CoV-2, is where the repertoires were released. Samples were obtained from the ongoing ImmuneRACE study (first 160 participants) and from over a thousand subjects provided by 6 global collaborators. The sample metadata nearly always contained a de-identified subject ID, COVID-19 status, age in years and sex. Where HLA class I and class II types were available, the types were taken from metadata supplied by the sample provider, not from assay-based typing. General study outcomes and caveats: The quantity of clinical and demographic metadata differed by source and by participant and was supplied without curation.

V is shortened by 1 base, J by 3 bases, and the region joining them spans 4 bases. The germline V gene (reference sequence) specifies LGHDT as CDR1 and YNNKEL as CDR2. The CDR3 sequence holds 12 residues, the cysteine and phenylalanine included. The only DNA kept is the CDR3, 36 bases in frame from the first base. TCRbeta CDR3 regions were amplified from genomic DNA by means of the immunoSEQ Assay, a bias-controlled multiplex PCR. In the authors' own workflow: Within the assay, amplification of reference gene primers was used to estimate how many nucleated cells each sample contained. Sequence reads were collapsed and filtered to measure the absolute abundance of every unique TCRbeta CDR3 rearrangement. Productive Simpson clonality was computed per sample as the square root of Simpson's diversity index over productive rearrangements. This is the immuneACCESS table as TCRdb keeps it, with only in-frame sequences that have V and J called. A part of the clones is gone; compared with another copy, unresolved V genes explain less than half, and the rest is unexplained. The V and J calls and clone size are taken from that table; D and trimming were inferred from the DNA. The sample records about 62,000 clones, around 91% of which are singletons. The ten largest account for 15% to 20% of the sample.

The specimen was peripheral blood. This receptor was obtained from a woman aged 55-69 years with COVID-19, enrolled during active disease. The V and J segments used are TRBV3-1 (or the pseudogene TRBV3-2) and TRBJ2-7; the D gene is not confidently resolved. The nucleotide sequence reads TGTGCCAGCAGCCAAGTCGGCTACGAGCAGTACTTC. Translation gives CASSQVGYEQYF.